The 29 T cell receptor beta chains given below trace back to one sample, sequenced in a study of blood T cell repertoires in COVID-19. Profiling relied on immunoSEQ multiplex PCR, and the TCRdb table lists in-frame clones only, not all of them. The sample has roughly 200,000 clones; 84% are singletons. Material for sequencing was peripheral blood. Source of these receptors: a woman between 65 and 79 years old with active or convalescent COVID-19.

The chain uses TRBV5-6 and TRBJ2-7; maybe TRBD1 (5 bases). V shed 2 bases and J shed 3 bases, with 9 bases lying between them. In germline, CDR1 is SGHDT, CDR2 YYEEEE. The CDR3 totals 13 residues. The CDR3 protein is CASSFDRIYEQYF. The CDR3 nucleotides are TGTGCCAGCAGCTTTGACAGAATCTACGAGCAGTACTTC.

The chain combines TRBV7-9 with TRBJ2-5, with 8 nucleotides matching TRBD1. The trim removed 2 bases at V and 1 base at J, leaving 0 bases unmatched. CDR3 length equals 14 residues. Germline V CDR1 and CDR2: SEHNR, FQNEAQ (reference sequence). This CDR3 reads CASSLQGAQETQYF. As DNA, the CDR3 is TGTGCCAGCAGCTTACAGGGGGCCCAAGAGACCCAGTACTTC.

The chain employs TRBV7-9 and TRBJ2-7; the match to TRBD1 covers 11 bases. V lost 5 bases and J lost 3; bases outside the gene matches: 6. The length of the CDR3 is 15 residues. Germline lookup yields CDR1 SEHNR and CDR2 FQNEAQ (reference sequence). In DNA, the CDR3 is TGTGCCAGCAGCCCCCCGGGGACAGGGGGCTACGAGCAGTACTTC. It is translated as CASSPPGTGGYEQYF.

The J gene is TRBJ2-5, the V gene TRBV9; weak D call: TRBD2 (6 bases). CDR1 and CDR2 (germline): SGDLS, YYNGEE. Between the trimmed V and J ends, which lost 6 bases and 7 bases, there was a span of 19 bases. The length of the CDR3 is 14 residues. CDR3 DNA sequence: TGTGCCAGCACCAAAAGTGGGGGGTCGGGGACCCAGTACTTC. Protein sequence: CASTKSGGSGTQYF.

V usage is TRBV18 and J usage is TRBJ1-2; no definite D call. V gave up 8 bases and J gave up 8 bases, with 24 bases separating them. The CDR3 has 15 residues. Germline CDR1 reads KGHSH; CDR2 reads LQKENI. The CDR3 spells CASTYSLGTVSGYTF. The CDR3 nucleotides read TGTGCCAGCACATACAGCTTAGGAACAGTATCGGGCTACACCTTC.

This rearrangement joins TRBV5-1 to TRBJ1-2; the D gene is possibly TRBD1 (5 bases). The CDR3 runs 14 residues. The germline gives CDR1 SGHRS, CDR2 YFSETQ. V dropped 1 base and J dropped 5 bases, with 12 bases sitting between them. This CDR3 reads CASSLFGGGYGYTF. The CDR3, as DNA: TGCGCCAGCAGCTTGTTCGGGGGAGGGTATGGCTACACCTTC.

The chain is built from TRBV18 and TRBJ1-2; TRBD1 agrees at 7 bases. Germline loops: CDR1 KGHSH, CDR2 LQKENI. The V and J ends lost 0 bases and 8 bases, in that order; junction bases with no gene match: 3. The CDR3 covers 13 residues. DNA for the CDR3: TGTGCCAGCTCACCACCGACAGGGAAAGGCTACACCTTC. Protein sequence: CASSPPTGKGYTF.

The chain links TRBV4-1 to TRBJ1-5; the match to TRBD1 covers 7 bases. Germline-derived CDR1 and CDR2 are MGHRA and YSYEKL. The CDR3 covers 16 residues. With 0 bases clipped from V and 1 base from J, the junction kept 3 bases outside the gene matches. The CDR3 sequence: CASSQDPGGSNQPQHF. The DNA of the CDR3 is TGCGCCAGCAGCCAAGATCCAGGGGGGAGCAATCAGCCCCAGCATTTT.

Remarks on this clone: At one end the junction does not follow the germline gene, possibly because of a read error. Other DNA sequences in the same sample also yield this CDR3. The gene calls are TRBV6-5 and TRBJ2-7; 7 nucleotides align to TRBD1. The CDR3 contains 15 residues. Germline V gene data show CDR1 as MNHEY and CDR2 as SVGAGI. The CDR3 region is CASSYSGTEPYEQYF. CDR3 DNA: TGTGCCAGCAGCTACTCCGGGACAGAGCCCTACGAGCAGTACTTC.

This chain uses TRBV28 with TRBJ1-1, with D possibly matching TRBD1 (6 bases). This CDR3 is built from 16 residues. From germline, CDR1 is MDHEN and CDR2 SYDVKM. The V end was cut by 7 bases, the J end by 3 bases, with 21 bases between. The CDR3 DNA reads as TGTGCCAGCAAACCCCTTGGCATGACAGGTCACACTGAAGCTTTCTTT. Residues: CASKPLGMTGHTEAFF.

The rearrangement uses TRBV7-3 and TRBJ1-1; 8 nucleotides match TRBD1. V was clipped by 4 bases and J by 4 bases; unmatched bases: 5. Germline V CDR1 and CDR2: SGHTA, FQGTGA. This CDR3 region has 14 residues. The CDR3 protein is CASSSTGGATEAFF. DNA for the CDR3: TGTGCCAGCAGCTCAACAGGGGGGGCCACTGAAGCTTTCTTT.

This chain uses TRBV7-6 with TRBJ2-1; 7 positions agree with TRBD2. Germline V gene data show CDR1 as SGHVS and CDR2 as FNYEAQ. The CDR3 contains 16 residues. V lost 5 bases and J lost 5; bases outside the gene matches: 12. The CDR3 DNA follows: TGTGCCAGCAGCCGAAGCGTGGGGGAGGGGAACAATGAGCAGTTCTTC. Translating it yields CASSRSVGEGNNEQFF.

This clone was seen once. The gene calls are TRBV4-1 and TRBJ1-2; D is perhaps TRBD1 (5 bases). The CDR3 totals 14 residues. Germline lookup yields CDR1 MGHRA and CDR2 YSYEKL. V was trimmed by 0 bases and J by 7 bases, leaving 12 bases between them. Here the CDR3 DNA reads TGCGCCAGCAGCCAAGACCAGGGTATTGGTGGCTACACCTTC. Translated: CASSQDQGIGGYTF.

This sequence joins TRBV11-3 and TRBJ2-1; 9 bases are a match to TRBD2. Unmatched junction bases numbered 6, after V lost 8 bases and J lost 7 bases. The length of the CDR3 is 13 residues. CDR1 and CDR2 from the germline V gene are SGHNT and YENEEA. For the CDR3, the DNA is TGTGCCAGCGGTAGCGGGAGTACAAATGAGCAGTTCTTC. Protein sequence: CASGSGSTNEQFF.

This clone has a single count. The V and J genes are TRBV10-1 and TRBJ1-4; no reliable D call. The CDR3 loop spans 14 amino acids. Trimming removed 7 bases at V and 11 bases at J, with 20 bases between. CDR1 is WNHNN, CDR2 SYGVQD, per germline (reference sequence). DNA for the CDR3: TGCGCCAGCATCCAGACATACGCTTCCCAGAAACTGTTTTTT. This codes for CASIQTYASQKLFF.

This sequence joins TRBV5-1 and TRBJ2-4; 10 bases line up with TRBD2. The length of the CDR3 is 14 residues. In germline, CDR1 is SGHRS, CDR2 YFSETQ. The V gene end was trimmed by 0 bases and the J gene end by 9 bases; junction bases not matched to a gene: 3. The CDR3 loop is CASSLAASGGIQYF. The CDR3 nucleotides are TGCGCCAGCAGCTTGGCGGCTAGCGGGGGCATTCAGTACTTC. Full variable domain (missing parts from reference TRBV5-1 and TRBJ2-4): KAGVTQTPRYLIKTRGQQVTLSCSPISGHRSVSWYQQTPGQGLQFLFEYFSETQRNKGNFPGRFSGRQFSNSRSEMNVSTLELGDSALYLCASSLAASGGIQYFGAGTRLSVL.

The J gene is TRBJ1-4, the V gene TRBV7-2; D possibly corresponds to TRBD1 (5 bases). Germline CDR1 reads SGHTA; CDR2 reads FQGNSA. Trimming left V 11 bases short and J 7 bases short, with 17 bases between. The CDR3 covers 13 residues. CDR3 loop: CAGGAGLREKLFF. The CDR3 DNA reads TGTGCCGGAGGGGCAGGCTTACGTGAAAAACTGTTTTTT. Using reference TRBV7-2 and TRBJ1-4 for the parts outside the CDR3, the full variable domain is GAGVSQSPSNKVTEKGKDVELRCDPISGHTALYWYRQSLGQGLEFLIYFQGNSAPDKSGLPSDRFSAERTGGSVSTLTIQRTQQEDSAVYLCAGGAGLREKLFFGSGTQLSVL.

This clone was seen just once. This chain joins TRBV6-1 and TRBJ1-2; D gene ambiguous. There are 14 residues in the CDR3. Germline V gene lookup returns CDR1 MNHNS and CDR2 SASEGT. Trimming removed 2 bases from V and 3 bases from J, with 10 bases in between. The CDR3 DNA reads TGTGCCAGCAGTGAACCAGGAACGGACTATGGCTACACCTTC. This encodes CASSEPGTDYGYTF.

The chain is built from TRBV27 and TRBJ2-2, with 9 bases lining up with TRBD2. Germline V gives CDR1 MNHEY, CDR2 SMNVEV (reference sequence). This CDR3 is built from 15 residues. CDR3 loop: CATRGGGRATGELFF. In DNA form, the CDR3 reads TGTGCGACTAGAGGAGGCGGGAGGGCAACCGGGGAGCTGTTTTTT.

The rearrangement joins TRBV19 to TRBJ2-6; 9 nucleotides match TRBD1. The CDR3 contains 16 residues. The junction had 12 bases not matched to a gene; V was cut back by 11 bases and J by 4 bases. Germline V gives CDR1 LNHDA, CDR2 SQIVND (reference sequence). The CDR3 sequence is CASMGQGLTGANVLTF. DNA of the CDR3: TGTGCCTCTATGGGACAGGGCTTAACCGGGGCCAACGTCCTGACTTTC.

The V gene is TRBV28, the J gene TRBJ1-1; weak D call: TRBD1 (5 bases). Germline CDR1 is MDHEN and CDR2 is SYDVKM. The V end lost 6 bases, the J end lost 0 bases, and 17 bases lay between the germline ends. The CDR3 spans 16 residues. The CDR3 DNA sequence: TGTGCCAGCAGCTTCAGGGTCGGCCTAATGAACACTGAAGCTTTCTTT. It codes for CASSFRVGLMNTEAFF.

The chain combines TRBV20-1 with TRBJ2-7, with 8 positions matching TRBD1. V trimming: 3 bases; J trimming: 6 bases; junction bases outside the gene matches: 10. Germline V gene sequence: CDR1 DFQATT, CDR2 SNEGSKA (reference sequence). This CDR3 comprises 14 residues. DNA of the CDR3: TGCAGTGCTAGTCAGGGGGCATCCGCTAGCGAGCAGTACTTC. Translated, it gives CSASQGASASEQYF.

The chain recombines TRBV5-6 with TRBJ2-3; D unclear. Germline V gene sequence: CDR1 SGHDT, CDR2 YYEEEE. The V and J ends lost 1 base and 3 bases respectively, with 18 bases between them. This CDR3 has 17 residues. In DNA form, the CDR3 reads TGTGCCAGCAGCTTGTTCGTAGATGGGCCCTGGACAGATACGCAGTATTTT. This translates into CASSLFVDGPWTDTQYF. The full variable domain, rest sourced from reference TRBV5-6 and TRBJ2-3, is DAGVTQSPTHLIKTRGQQVTLRCSPKSGHDTVSWYQQALGQGPQFIFQYYEEEERQRGNFPDRFSGHQFPNYSSELNVNALLLGDSALYLCASSLFVDGPWTDTQYFGPGTRLTVL.

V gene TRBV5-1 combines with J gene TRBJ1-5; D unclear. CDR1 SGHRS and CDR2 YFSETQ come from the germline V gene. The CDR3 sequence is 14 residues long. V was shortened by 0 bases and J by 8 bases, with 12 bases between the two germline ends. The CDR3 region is CASSLGEGIKPQHF. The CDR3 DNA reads TGCGCCAGCAGCTTGGGAGAGGGCATAAAGCCCCAGCATTTT.

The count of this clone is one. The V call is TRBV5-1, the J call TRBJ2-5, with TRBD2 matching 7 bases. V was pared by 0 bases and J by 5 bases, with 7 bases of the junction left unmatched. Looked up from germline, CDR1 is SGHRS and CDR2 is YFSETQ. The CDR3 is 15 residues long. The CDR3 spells CASSLGAGPLETQYF. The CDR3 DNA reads TGCGCCAGCAGCTTGGGAGCGGGACCTTTGGAGACCCAGTACTTC.

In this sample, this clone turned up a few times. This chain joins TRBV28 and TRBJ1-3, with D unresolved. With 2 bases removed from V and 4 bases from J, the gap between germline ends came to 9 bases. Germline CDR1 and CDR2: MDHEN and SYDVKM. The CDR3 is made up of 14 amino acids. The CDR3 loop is CASSLGGEGNTIYF. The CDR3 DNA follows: TGTGCCAGCAGTTTAGGCGGAGAGGGAAACACCATATATTTT.

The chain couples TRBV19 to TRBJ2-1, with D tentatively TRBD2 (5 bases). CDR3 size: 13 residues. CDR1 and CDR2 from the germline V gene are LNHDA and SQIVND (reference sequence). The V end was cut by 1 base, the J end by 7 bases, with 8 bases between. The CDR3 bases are TGTGCCAGTAGTATAGGGACTTTGAATGAGCAGTTCTTC. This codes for CASSIGTLNEQFF.

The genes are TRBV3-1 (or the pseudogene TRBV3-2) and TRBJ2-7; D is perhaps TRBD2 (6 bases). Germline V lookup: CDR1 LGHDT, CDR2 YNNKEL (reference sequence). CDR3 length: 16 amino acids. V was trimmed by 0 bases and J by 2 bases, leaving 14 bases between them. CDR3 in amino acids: CASSQEGGFVPYEQYF. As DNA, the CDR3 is TGTGCCAGCAGCCAAGAGGGGGGATTTGTCCCCTACGAGCAGTACTTC.

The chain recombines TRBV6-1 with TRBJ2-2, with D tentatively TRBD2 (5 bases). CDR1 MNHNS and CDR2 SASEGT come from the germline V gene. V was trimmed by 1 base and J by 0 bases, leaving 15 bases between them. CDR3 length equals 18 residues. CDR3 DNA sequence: TGTGCCAGCAGTGAAGTCGGCGTCGGGGTTTCGAACACCGGGGAGCTGTTTTTT. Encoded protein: CASSEVGVGVSNTGELFF.